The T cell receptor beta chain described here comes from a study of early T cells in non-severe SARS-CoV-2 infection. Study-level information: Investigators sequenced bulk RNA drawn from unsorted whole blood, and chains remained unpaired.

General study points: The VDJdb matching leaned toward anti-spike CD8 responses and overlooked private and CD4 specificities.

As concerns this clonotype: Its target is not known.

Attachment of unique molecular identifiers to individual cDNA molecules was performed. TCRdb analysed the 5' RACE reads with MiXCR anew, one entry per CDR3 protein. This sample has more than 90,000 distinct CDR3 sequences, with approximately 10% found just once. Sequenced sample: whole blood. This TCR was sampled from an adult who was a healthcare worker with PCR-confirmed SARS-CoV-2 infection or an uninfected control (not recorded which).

CDR3 amino acids: CASSYVRGGKETQYF. The CDR3 DNA is TGTGCCAGCAGTTACGTCAGGGGAGGAAAAGAGACCCAGTACTTC. The chain recombines TRBV6-5 with TRBJ2-5; D possibly uses TRBD1 or TRBD2 (6 bases each). Germline V gene data show CDR1 as MNHEY and CDR2 as SVGAGI. Between the trimmed V and J ends, which lost 2 bases and 3 bases, there was a span of 13 bases. The CDR3 totals 15 residues.